The 18 T cell receptor beta chains reported below all come from one sample, sequenced in a study of blood T cell repertoires in COVID-19. The method was immunoSEQ multiplex PCR; TCRdb's version includes in-frame clones alone and lacks a portion of them. The sample carries approximately 290,000 clones, around 89% recorded once. The sequenced material came from peripheral blood. The receptors were gathered from a man aged 30 to 39 with acute or convalescent COVID-19.

This clone was observed a handful of times. The V and J genes are TRBV11-2 and TRBJ1-2; D gene ambiguous. The germline V and J ends were trimmed by 0 bases and 5 bases, with 13 bases remaining between them. The CDR3 spans 15 residues. From germline, CDR1 is SGHAT and CDR2 FQNNGV. DNA of the CDR3: TGTGCCAGCAGCTTAGATCTCAATCCGGGATATGGCTACACCTTC. Residues: CASSLDLNPGYGYTF.

CDR3 sequence reads: CASSLWARANYEQYF. CDR3 sequence (DNA): TGTGCCAGCAGCTTATGGGCCAGGGCGAACTACGAGCAGTACTTC. The V call is TRBV7-8, the J call TRBJ2-7; D possibly corresponds to TRBD1 (5 bases). V gave up 2 bases and J gave up 3 bases, with 14 bases separating them. This CDR3 region has 15 residues. Germline-derived CDR1 and CDR2 are SGHVS and FQNEAQ.

The J gene is TRBJ1-2, the V gene TRBV5-1; no clear D. This CDR3 comprises 14 residues. V lost 0 bases and J lost 8, with 14 bases in between. Germline assignment: CDR1 SGHRS and CDR2 YFSETQ. CDR3 in amino acids: CASSLAPGSEGYTF. The CDR3 nucleotides read TGCGCCAGCAGCTTGGCCCCGGGGAGTGAGGGCTACACCTTC.

V gene TRBV28 combines with J gene TRBJ2-7; D is uncertain. Germline V CDR1 and CDR2: MDHEN, SYDVKM. The V gene lost 5 bases and the J gene lost 2 bases, with 19 bases spanning the gap. CDR3 length: 16 residues. CDR3 in DNA: TGTGCCAGCAGTCCTATACCCGAGAAAGCCGCCTACGAGCAGTACTTC. This encodes CASSPIPEKAAYEQYF. The full variable domain, its missing parts supplied by reference TRBV28 and TRBJ2-7, is DVKVTQSSRYLVKRTGEKVFLECVQDMDHENMFWYRQDPGLGLRLIYFSYDVKMKEKGDIPEGYSVSREKKERFSLILESASTNQTSMYLCASSPIPEKAAYEQYFGPGTRLTVT.

This clone was seen a single time. The chain employs TRBV30 and TRBJ2-1; D possibly corresponds to TRBD1 (5 bases). The V gene lost 0 bases and the J gene lost 9 bases, with 9 bases spanning the gap. Germline CDR1 GTSNPN, CDR2 SVGIG (reference sequence). The CDR3 totals 12 residues. CDR3 in amino acids: CAWSVPTGEQFF. The CDR3 nucleotides are TGTGCCTGGAGTGTACCAACAGGTGAGCAGTTCTTC. Combining the CDR3 with reference TRBV30 and TRBJ2-1 gives the whole variable domain SQTIHQWPATLVQPVGSPLSLECTVEGTSNPNLYWYRQAAGRGLQLLFYSVGIGQISSEVPQNLSASRPQDRQFILSSKKLLLSDSGFYLCAWSVPTGEQFFGPGTRLTVL.

This rearrangement joins TRBV28 to TRBJ1-2, with D uncertain. Trimming took 2 bases from V and 4 from J, leaving 11 bases between them. In germline, CDR1 is MDHEN, CDR2 SYDVKM. This CDR3 spans 14 amino acids. The DNA for the CDR3 is TGTGCCAGCAGTTTACGGCAGGTGGCCTATGGCTACACCTTC. This translates into CASSLRQVAYGYTF.

The chain combines TRBV5-6 with TRBJ1-6; TRBD1 aligns across 7 bases. In germline, CDR1 is SGHDT, CDR2 YYEEEE. The V gene end was trimmed by 4 bases and the J gene end by 1 base; junction bases not matched to a gene: 5. The CDR3 is 16 amino acids. CDR3 amino acids: CASSPGRGSYNSPLHF. CDR3 in DNA: TGTGCCAGCAGCCCGGGCAGGGGGTCCTATAATTCACCCCTCCACTTT. Based on the CDR3 plus reference TRBV5-6 and TRBJ1-6, the full variable domain is DAGVTQSPTHLIKTRGQQVTLRCSPKSGHDTVSWYQQALGQGPQFIFQYYEEEERQRGNFPDRFSGHQFPNYSSELNVNALLLGDSALYLCASSPGRGSYNSPLHFGNGTRLTVT.

This clone was observed a single time. The chain carries TRBV5-1 and TRBJ2-1; 10 nucleotides line up with TRBD2. The CDR3 covers 15 residues. V dropped 5 bases and J dropped 6; count of bases not matched to a gene: 8. Germline assignment: CDR1 SGHRS and CDR2 YFSETQ. CDR3 sequence reads: CASRFFLAGANEQFF. The DNA for the CDR3 is TGCGCCAGCAGGTTTTTTCTAGCGGGAGCCAATGAGCAGTTCTTC.

CDR3 in amino acids: CASSLSINPIRETQYF. Written as DNA, the CDR3 is TGTGCCAGCAGCTTAAGCATAAACCCTATACGAGAGACCCAGTACTTC. V usage is TRBV11-2 and J usage is TRBJ2-5; D not certain. The V gene's germline CDR1 is SGHAT and CDR2 FQNNGV. V lost 2 bases, J lost 4 bases, and 17 bases lay in between. The CDR3 has 16 residues.

V usage is TRBV19 and J usage is TRBJ1-1; D gene uncertain. Deletions cut 3 bases from V and 6 bases from J, with 8 bases between. The CDR3 is made up of 12 amino acids. Germline values: CDR1 LNHDA, CDR2 SQIVND (reference sequence). CDR3: CASSMRFSEAFF. DNA of the CDR3: TGTGCCAGTAGTATGCGGTTCTCTGAAGCTTTCTTT.

J is TRBJ1-5 and V is TRBV2; 7 bases fit TRBD1. This CDR3 region has 15 residues. V was clipped by 7 bases and J by 0 bases; unmatched bases: 6. The germline CDR1 and CDR2 sequences are SNHLY and FYNNEI. The CDR3 spells CASNRDSYSNQPQHF. The CDR3 DNA follows: TGTGCCAGCAATAGGGACAGTTATAGCAATCAGCCCCAGCATTTT. Using reference TRBV2 and TRBJ1-5 for the parts outside the CDR3, the full variable domain is EPEVTQTPSHQVTQMGQEVILRCVPISNHLYFYWYRQILGQKVEFLVSFYNNEISEKSEIFDDQFSVERPDGSNFTLKIRSTKLEDSAMYFCASNRDSYSNQPQHFGDGTRLSIL.

The CDR3 DNA follows: TGCGCCAGCAGCTTGGGGACTAGCGGGAACCCGTACCAAGAGACCCAGTACTTC. It yields the protein CASSLGTSGNPYQETQYF. V gene TRBV5-1 combines with J gene TRBJ2-5; 12 bases line up with TRBD2. The germline V gene has CDR1 SGHRS and CDR2 YFSETQ. There are 18 residues in the CDR3. Trimming cost V 0 bases and J 0 bases; bases outside gene matches: 6.

The chain combines TRBV19 with TRBJ2-4, with a possible D match to TRBD1 (8 bases). CDR1 is LNHDA and CDR2 is SQIVND in the germline V gene (reference sequence). V was trimmed by 4 bases and J by 6 bases, leaving 16 bases between them. The CDR3 covers 15 residues. The CDR3 region is CASSKGGTGINIQYF. CDR3 DNA sequence: TGTGCCAGTAGTAAGGGGGGGACAGGAATAAACATTCAGTACTTC.

The chain combines TRBV19 with TRBJ2-7, with a tentative D call TRBD2 (5 bases). Germline CDR1 LNHDA, CDR2 SQIVND (reference sequence). CDR3 size: 14 residues. V lost 7 bases and J 2 bases, leaving 15 bases between the germline ends. CDR3 bases: TGTGCCAGTACCTCAAGCGGAGGCGCCTACGAGCAGTACTTC. This sequence encodes CASTSSGGAYEQYF. The full variable domain, completed using reference TRBV19 and TRBJ2-7, is DGGITQSPKYLFRKEGQNVTLSCEQNLNHDAMYWYRQDPGQGLRLIYYSQIVNDFQKGDIAEGYSVSREKKESFPLTVTSAQKNPTAFYLCASTSSGGAYEQYFGPGTRLTVT.

The chain couples TRBV29-1 to TRBJ2-7; 7 bases are a match to TRBD1. The CDR3 has 12 residues. Germline loops: CDR1 SQVTM, CDR2 ANQGSEA. After removal of 6 bases from V and 6 bases from J, the junction contained 8 bases not matched to a gene. In DNA form, the CDR3 reads TGCAGCGTGCGACAGGGTCATAGCGAGCAGTACTTC. Translating gives CSVRQGHSEQYF.

The chain couples TRBV28 to TRBJ1-4, with TRBD1 matching 7 bases. The CDR3 spans 13 residues. CDR1 and CDR2 (germline): MDHEN, SYDVKM. V gave up 6 bases and J gave up 7 bases; unmatched junction bases: 5. The CDR3 DNA is TGTGCCAGCAGGACAGGGCGAAGTGAAAAACTGTTTTTT. Protein product: CASRTGRSEKLFF.

The rearrangement links TRBV11-2 to TRBJ1-3; TRBD1 matches at 8 bases. V lost 4 bases to trimming and J lost 10 bases; unmatched junction nucleotides: 12. CDR1 is SGHAT and CDR2 is FQNNGV in the germline V gene. This CDR3 comprises 15 residues. The CDR3 region has the DNA TGTGCCAGCAGCTCCAGAGACGTGGACAGGGTAACCATATATTTT. It codes for CASSSRDVDRVTIYF.

The rearrangement uses TRBV28 and TRBJ1-6; maybe TRBD1 (5 bases). Per germline, CDR1 MDHEN and CDR2 SYDVKM. There are 13 residues in the CDR3. With 6 bases removed from V and 6 bases from J, the gap between germline ends came to 9 bases. In DNA, the CDR3 is TGTGCCAGCAGGGGGACTACTAATTCACCCCTCCACTTT. Protein product: CASRGTTNSPLHF.